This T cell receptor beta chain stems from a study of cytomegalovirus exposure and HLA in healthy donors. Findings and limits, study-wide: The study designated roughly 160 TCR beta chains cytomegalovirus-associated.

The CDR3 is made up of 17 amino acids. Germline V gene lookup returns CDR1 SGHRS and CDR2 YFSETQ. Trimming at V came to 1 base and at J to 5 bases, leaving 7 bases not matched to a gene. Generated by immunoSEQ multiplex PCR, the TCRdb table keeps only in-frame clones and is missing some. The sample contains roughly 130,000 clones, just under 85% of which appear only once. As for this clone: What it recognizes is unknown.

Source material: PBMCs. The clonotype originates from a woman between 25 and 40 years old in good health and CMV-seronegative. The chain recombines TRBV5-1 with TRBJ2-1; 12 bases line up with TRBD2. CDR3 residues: CASSLTLAGGPNNEQFF. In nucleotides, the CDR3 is TGCGCCAGCAGCTTGACCCTAGCGGGGGGGCCCAACAATGAGCAGTTCTTC.